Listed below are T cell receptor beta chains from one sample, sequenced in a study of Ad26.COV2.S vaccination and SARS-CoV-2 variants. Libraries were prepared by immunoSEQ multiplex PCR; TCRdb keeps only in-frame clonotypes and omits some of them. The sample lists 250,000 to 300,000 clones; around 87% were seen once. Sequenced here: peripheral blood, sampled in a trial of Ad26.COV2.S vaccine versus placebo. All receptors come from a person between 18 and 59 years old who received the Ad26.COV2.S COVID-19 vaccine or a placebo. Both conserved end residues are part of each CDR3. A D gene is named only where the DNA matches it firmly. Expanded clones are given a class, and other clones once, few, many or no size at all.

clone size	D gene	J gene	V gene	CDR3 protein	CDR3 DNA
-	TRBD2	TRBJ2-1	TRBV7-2	CASSRSSGRYNEQFF	TGTGCCAGCAGCCGTTCTAGCGGGAGGTACAATGAGCAGTTCTTC
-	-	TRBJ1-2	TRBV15	CATSRDLSGGYTF	TGTGCCACCAGCAGAGATCTCTCCGGGGGCTACACCTTC
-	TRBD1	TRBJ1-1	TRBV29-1	CSVRQGTQTEAFF	TGCAGCGTTAGACAGGGGACGCAGACTGAAGCTTTCTTT
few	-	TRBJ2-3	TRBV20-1	CSARTDTQYF	TGCAGTGCACGCACAGATACGCAGTATTTT
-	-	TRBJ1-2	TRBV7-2	CASSLAQDSYYGYTF	TGTGCCAGCAGCTTAGCCCAGGACAGCTACTATGGCTACACCTTC
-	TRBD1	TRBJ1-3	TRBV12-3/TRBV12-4	CASTEFGTGVF	TGTGCCAGCACCGAGTTTGGGACAGGGGTCTTT
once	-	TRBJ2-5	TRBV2	CASSDRTGGETQYF	TGTGCCAGCAGTGATCGTACTGGTGGGGAGACCCAGTACTTC
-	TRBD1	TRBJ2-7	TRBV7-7	CASSLEQGPGYEQYF	TGTGCTAGCAGCTTAGAACAGGGGCCAGGCTACGAGCAGTACTTC
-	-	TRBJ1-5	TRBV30	CAWSRWAGFDQPQHF	TGTGCCTGGAGTAGGTGGGCAGGGTTTGATCAGCCCCAGCATTTT
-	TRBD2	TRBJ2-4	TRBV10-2	CASSESVAGGAKNIQYF	TGCGCCAGCAGTGAGTCGGTAGCGGGAGGGGCCAAAAACATTCAGTACTTC
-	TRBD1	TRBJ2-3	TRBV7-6	CASSVRGTGVTDTQYF	TGTGCCAGCAGCGTTAGGGGGACAGGAGTCACAGATACGCAGTATTTT
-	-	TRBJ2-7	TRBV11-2	CASSPIGGSYEQYF	TGTGCCAGCAGCCCCATTGGGGGTAGCTACGAGCAGTACTTC
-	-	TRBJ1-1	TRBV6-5	CASSAGPLYTEAFF	TGTGCCAGCAGCGCGGGACCGTTGTACACTGAAGCTTTCTTT
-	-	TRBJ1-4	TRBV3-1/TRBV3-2	CASSAGAFPGEKLFF	TGTGCCAGCAGCGCGGGGGCCTTCCCGGGTGAAAAACTGTTTTTT
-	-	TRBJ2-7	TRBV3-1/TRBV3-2	CASSQATRGWSYEQYF	TGTGCCAGCAGCCAAGCTACCAGGGGCTGGTCCTACGAGCAGTACTTC
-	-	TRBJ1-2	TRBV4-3	CASSQDKGGAVEGYTF	TGCGCCAGCAGCCAAGATAAAGGGGGGGCGGTAGAGGGCTACACCTTC